The present entry profiles one T cell receptor (beta chain) with its context. Self-reported history from a screening survey and questionnaire set each donor's cohort. V gave up 2 bases and J gave up 2 bases, with 11 bases separating them. Per germline, CDR1 GTSNPN and CDR2 SVGIG (reference sequence). The CDR3 is 14 amino acids. These data are taken from a study of blood T cell repertoires in COVID-19. Across the whole study: The study drew acute and convalescent COVID-19 samples from the United States, Italy and Spain. The analysed material was cDNA or gDNA that came from T cells, B-cell-depleted T cells, or PBMCs.

Original handling: Nucleated cell number was recorded as an estimate derived from reference gene primer amplification. Some clones are missing from TCRdb's copy, which holds only in-frame ones; the method was immunoSEQ multiplex PCR. V and J calls and clone size are given by that table; D and trimming were obtained from the DNA. The sample holds approximately 150,000 clones; around three quarters are singletons and the top ten take under 20%. This receptor was identified in a woman between 65 and 79 years old in a cohort exposed to, infected with or recovered from COVID-19 (not recorded which). Sequencing was performed on PBMCs or T cells enriched from blood (not recorded which). The rearrangement links TRBV30 to TRBJ2-3; possibly TRBD2 for D (6 bases). This CDR3 reads CAWSKLAHTDTQYF. DNA for the CDR3: TGTGCCTGGAGTAAGCTAGCGCACACAGATACGCAGTATTTT.